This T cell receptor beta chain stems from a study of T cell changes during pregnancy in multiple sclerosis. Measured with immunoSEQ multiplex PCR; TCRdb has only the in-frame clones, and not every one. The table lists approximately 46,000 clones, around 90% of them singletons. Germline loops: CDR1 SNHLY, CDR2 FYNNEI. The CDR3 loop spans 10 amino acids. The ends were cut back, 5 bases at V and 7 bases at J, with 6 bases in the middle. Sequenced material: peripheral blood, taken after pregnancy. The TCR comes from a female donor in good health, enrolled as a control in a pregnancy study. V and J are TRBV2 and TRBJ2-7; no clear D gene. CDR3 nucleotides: TGTGCCAGCAGTATCAGGGAGCAGTACTTC. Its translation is CASSIREQYF.